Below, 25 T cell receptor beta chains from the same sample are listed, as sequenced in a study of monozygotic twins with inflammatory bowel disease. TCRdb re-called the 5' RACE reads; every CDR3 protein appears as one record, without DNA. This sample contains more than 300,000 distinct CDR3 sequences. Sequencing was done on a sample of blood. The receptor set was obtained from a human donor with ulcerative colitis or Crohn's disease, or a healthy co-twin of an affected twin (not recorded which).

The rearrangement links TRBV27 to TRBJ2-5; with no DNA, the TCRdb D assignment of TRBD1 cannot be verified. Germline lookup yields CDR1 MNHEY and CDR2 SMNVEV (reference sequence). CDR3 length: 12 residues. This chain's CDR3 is CASSFRGQTQYF.

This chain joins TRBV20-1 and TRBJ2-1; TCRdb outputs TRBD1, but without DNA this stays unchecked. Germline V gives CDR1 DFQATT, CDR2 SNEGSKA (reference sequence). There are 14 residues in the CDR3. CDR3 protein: CSVVGTGGYNEQFF.

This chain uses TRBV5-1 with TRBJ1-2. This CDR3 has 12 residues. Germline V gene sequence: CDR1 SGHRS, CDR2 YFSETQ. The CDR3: CASSGENYGYTF.

The CDR3 reads CASSFPDRAIGSSYEQYF. The gene calls are TRBV11-2 and TRBJ2-7; TCRdb returns TRBD1, unconfirmable since there is no DNA. Germline V gives CDR1 SGHAT, CDR2 FQNNGV. CDR3 length: 18 residues.

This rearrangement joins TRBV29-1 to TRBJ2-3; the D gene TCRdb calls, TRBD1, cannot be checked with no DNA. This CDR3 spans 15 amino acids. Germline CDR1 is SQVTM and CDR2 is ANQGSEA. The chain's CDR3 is CSAGNQGGAVDTQYF.

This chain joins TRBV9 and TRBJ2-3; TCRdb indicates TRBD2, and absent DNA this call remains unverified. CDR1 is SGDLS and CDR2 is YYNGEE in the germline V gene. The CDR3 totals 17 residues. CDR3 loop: CASSVLWTSGSTDTQYF.

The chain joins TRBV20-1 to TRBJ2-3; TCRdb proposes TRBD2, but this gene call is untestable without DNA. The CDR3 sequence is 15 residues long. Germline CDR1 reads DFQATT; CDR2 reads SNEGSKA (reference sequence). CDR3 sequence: CSARVMTSGTHTQYF.

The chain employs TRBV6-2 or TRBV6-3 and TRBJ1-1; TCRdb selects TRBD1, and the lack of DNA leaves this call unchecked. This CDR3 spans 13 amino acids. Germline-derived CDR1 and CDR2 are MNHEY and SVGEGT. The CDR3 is CASTIGGTAEAFF.

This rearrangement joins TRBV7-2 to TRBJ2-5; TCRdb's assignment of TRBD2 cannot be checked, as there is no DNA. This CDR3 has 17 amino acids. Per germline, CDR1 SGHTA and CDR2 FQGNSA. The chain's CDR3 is CASSLWATSGGVETQYF.

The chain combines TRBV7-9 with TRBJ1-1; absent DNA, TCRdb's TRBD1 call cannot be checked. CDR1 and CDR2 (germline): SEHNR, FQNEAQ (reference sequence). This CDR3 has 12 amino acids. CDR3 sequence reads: CASSLEGGAAFF.

CDR3 amino acids: CASSLTGFDEKLFF. The chain is built from TRBV7-6 and TRBJ1-4; as DNA is missing, the TRBD1 call by TCRdb cannot be tested. Looked up from germline, CDR1 is SGHVS and CDR2 is FNYEAQ. This CDR3 spans 14 amino acids.

The CDR3 reads CASSKGQGYPNEQYF. The chain combines TRBV19 with TRBJ2-7; TCRdb outputs TRBD1, but without DNA this stays unchecked. Germline V gives CDR1 LNHDA, CDR2 SQIVND (reference sequence). CDR3 size: 15 residues.

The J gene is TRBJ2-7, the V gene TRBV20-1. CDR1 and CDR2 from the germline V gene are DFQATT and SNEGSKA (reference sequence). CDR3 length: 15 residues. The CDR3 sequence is CSARGSSIAHYEQYF.

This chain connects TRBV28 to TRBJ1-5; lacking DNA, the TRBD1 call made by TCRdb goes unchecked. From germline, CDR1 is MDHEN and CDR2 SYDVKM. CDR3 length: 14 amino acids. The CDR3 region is CASRPQGFIQPQHF.

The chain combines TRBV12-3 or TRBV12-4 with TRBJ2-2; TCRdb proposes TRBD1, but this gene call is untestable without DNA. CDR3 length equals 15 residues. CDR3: CASSPQGQTTGELFF.

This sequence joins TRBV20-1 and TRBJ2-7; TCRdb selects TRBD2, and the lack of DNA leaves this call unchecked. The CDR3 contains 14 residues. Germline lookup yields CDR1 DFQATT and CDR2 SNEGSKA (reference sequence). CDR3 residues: CSARRTSGGYEQYF.

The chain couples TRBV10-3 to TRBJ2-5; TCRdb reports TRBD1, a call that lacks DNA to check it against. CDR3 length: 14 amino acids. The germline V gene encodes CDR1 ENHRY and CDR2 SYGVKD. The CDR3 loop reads CAIRGATMEETQYF.

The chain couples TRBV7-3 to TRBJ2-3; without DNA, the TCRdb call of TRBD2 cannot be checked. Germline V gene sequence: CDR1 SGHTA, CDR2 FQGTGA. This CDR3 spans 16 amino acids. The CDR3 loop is CASSLLAGERTDTQYF.

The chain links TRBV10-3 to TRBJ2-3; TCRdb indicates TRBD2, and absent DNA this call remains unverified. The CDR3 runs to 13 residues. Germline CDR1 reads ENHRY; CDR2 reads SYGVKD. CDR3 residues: CAIMGGGTDTQYF.

CDR3 loop: CASSPPTGALETQYF. This rearrangement joins TRBV5-1 to TRBJ2-5; absent DNA, TCRdb's TRBD1 call cannot be checked. This CDR3 spans 15 amino acids. In germline, CDR1 is SGHRS, CDR2 YFSETQ.

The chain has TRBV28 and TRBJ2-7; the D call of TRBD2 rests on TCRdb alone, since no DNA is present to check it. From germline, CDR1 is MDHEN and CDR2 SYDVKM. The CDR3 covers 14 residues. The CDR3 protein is CASSFSGTAYEQYF.

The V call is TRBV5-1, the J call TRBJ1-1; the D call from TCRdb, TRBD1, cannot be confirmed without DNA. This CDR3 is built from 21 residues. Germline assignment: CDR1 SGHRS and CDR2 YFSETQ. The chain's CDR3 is CASSLTGSARRTARMNTEAFF.

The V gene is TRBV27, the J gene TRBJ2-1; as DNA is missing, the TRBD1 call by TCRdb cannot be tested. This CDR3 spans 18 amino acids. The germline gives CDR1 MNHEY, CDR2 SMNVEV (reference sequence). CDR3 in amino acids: CASTVFGTTTPIYNEQFF.

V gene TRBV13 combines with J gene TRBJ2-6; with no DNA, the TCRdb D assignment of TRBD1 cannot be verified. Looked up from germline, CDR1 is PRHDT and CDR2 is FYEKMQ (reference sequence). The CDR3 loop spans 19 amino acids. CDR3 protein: CASSSRSDRGPSGANVLTF. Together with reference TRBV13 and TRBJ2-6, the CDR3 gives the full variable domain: AAGVIQSPRHLIKEKRETATLKCYPIPRHDTVYWYQQGPGQDPQFLISFYEKMQSDKGSIPDRFSAQQFSDYHSELNMSSLELGDSALYFCASSSRSDRGPSGANVLTFGAGSRLTVL.

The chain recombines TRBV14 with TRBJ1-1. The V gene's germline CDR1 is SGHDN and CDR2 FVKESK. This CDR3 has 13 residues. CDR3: CASSQRANTEAFF.